This T cell receptor (beta chain) came from a study of blood T cell repertoires in COVID-19. Looking at the study overall: T cells, B-cell-depleted T cells, or PBMCs supplied cDNA or gDNA.

Ages ranged from about 18 to 100 years, with residence in about 23 US areas. Participants' own reports of clinical history determined their cohort assignment. Exposed volunteers were people who met a COVID-19 case within 2 weeks before study entry. Clones were sequenced by immunoSEQ multiplex PCR, and TCRdb holds only the in-frame ones, with some missing. The sample includes approximately 220,000 clones, 90% of them seen just once. The V and J ends lost 0 bases and 5 bases, in that order; junction bases with no gene match: 5. This CDR3 spans 16 amino acids. From germline, CDR1 is LGHNA and CDR2 YNFKEQ.

V is TRBV4-2 and J is TRBJ2-5; 11 bases are a match to TRBD2. Sequencing was carried out using PBMCs or T cells enriched from blood (not recorded which). This TCR derives from a man aged 30 to 45 who had been exposed to COVID-19. Here the CDR3 reads CASSQDVAGGKETQYF. CDR3 bases: TGTGCCAGCAGCCAAGATGTAGCGGGGGGGAAGGAGACCCAGTACTTC.